A selection of T cell receptor beta chains follows, all from one sample in a study of human T cells and chemical hapten exposure. TCRdb independently ran MiXCR on the RACE reads; one entry per CDR3 protein. This table has more than 250,000 distinct CDR3 sequences, approximately 8% appearing once. This sample comprised whole blood, obtained in connection with sensitization to the hapten diphenylcyclopropenone (DPC). These receptors were taken from a man younger than 35 with alopecia areata. Some clones in this sample may be carry-over from other donors' samples. The CDR3 runs from the conserved cysteine through the conserved F or W. The D gene is left open where the match is weak. Clone size is shown for a subset of rows, as once, few, many or a class of expanded clone.

CDR3aa: CASSPGGTNTGELFF
CDR3nt: TGCGCCAGCAGCCCCGGGGGAACGAACACCGGGGAGCTGTTTTTT
v_gene: TRBV5-1
len: 15
abundance: many
j_gene: TRBJ2-2
d_gene: NA

CDR3aa: CSAAPGGGTEAFF
CDR3nt: TGCAGTGCAGCCCCAGGGGGTGGGACTGAAGCTTTCTTT
v_gene: TRBV20-1
len: 13
abundance: few
j_gene: TRBJ1-1
d_gene: TRBD1

CDR3aa: CASSLSGIEQYF
CDR3nt: TGCGCCAGCAGCTTAAGCGGCATCGAGCAGTACTTC
v_gene: TRBV5-1
len: 12
abundance: NA
j_gene: TRBJ2-7
d_gene: NA

CDR3aa: CASSPTDFYGYTF
CDR3nt: TGTGCCAGCAGCCCTACCGACTTCTATGGCTACACCTTC
v_gene: TRBV7-2
len: 13
abundance: NA
j_gene: TRBJ1-2
d_gene: NA

CDR3aa: CASSSVGNTIYF
CDR3nt: TGTGCCAGCAGTTCCGTCGGAAACACCATATATTTT
v_gene: TRBV6-2/TRBV6-3
len: 12
abundance: NA
j_gene: TRBJ1-3
d_gene: NA

CDR3aa: CAISYSSGEKLFF
CDR3nt: TGTGCCATCAGCTATTCTAGCGGCGAAAAACTGTTTTTT
v_gene: TRBV10-3
len: 13
abundance: many
j_gene: TRBJ1-4
d_gene: NA

CDR3aa: CASSPRGSSRTDTQYF
CDR3nt: TGTGCCAGCAGCCCACGGGGATCGTCCCGCACAGATACGCAGTATTTT
v_gene: TRBV7-8
len: 16
abundance: NA
j_gene: TRBJ2-3
d_gene: NA

CDR3aa: CSAGKAYNEQFF
CDR3nt: TGCAGTGCAGGAAAGGCCTACAATGAGCAGTTCTTC
v_gene: TRBV20-1
len: 12
abundance: NA
j_gene: TRBJ2-1
d_gene: NA

CDR3aa: CASSLRSGRSDEQFF
CDR3nt: TGTGCCAGCAGTTTACGGAGCGGTAGGTCCGATGAGCAGTTCTTC
v_gene: TRBV12-3/TRBV12-4
len: 15
abundance: few
j_gene: TRBJ2-1
d_gene: NA

CDR3aa: CSARDRSKETQYF
CDR3nt: TGCAGTGCTAGAGATAGAAGTAAAGAGACCCAGTACTTC
v_gene: TRBV20-1
len: 13
abundance: NA
j_gene: TRBJ2-5
d_gene: NA

CDR3aa: CSVLRGQSTGELFF
CDR3nt: TGCAGCGTTCTCCGGGGGCAGAGCACCGGGGAGCTGTTTTTT
v_gene: TRBV29-1
len: 14
abundance: many
j_gene: TRBJ2-2
d_gene: NA

CDR3aa: CASSLGSTSGGAGLSTDTQYF
CDR3nt: TGTGCCAGCAGCTTAGGATCGACTAGCGGGGGGGCCGGCTTAAGCACAGATACGCAGTATTTT
v_gene: TRBV7-2
len: 21
abundance: NA
j_gene: TRBJ2-3
d_gene: TRBD2

CDR3aa: CAISGTGRTTVDTQYF
CDR3nt: TGTGCCATCAGTGGGACGGGAAGGACCACGGTAGATACGCAGTATTTT
v_gene: TRBV10-3
len: 16
abundance: few
j_gene: TRBJ2-3
d_gene: NA

CDR3aa: CASSRQPGQNLYEQYF
CDR3nt: TGTGCCAGCTCACGACAACCCGGACAGAACCTCTACGAGCAGTACTTC
v_gene: TRBV18
len: 16
abundance: few
j_gene: TRBJ2-7
d_gene: NA

CDR3aa: CASSPGQVAEAFF
CDR3nt: TGTGCCAGCAGCCCCGGACAGGTAGCTGAAGCTTTCTTT
v_gene: TRBV12-3/TRBV12-4
len: 13
abundance: NA
j_gene: TRBJ1-1
d_gene: TRBD1

CDR3aa: CASSDDRLVYEQYF
CDR3nt: TGTGCCAGCAGTGACGACAGGTTGGTCTACGAGCAGTACTTC
v_gene: TRBV2
len: 14
abundance: NA
j_gene: TRBJ2-7
d_gene: NA

CDR3aa: CASRGKLAASNEQYF
CDR3nt: TGTGCCAGCAGGGGGAAACTAGCGGCCTCGAACGAGCAGTACTTC
v_gene: TRBV6-1
len: 15
abundance: many
j_gene: TRBJ2-7
d_gene: TRBD2

CDR3aa: CSAPQTGSVNYGYTF
CDR3nt: TGCAGTGCTCCCCAGACAGGGTCGGTTAACTATGGCTACACCTTC
v_gene: TRBV20-1
len: 15
abundance: few
j_gene: TRBJ1-2
d_gene: TRBD1

CDR3aa: CSARQGTGNTIYF
CDR3nt: TGCAGTGCGAGACAGGGAACTGGAAACACCATATATTTT
v_gene: TRBV20-1
len: 13
abundance: many
j_gene: TRBJ1-3
d_gene: TRBD1

CDR3aa: CASSLVGSSSYNSPLHF
CDR3nt: TGTGCCAGCAGCTTAGTCGGCAGTAGCTCCTATAATTCACCCCTCCACTTT
v_gene: TRBV7-8
len: 17
abundance: NA
j_gene: TRBJ1-6
d_gene: NA

CDR3aa: CASSQGGNTIYF
CDR3nt: TGTGCCAGCAGTCAGGGTGGAAACACCATATATTTT
v_gene: TRBV6-5
len: 12
abundance: many
j_gene: TRBJ1-3
d_gene: NA

CDR3aa: CATSERQIADTQYF
CDR3nt: TGTGCCACCAGTGAGAGACAGATCGCAGATACGCAGTATTTT
v_gene: TRBV24-1
len: 14
abundance: NA
j_gene: TRBJ2-3
d_gene: NA

CDR3aa: CASSSTRTGELFF
CDR3nt: TGTGCCAGCAGCTCGACCCGGACCGGGGAGCTGTTTTTT
v_gene: TRBV7-3
len: 13
abundance: NA
j_gene: TRBJ2-2
d_gene: NA

CDR3aa: CASRRSGANVLTF
CDR3nt: TGTGCCAGCAGGAGATCTGGGGCCAACGTCCTGACTTTC
v_gene: TRBV28
len: 13
abundance: many
j_gene: TRBJ2-6
d_gene: NA

CDR3aa: CASSLEGGASQPQHF
CDR3nt: TGTGCCAGCAGTTTGGAGGGGGGGGCCAGTCAGCCCCAGCATTTT
v_gene: TRBV12-3/TRBV12-4
len: 15
abundance: NA
j_gene: TRBJ1-5
d_gene: NA

CDR3aa: CASSPLAMGNSPLHF
CDR3nt: TGTGCCAGCAGCCCACTTGCCATGGGTAATTCACCCCTCCACTTT
v_gene: TRBV3-1
len: 15
abundance: NA
j_gene: TRBJ1-6
d_gene: NA

CDR3aa: CASSYAGGRTPPLHF
CDR3nt: TGTGCCAGCAGCTACGCAGGGGGCCGTACCCCACCCCTCCACTTT
v_gene: TRBV7-2
len: 15
abundance: many
j_gene: TRBJ1-6
d_gene: TRBD1

CDR3aa: CASSGSANRQETQYF
CDR3nt: TGCGCCAGCAGTGGGTCAGCTAACCGCCAAGAGACCCAGTACTTC
v_gene: TRBV10-1
len: 15
abundance: NA
j_gene: TRBJ2-5
d_gene: NA